The source of this T cell receptor beta chain is a study of blood T cells in healthy people across ages. The wider study: Template-switching capture recovered about one barcoded beta molecule per two T cells. General study findings and limits: Unsorted PBMC input precluded a conclusive naive versus antigen-experienced comparison. The study lacked donor CMV status, which possibly confounded expanded clonotype changes.

It was with a sample-barcoded 5' primer and a J-beta primer mix that a second PCR of roughly 6 to 12 cycles was run. A tag from a template-switch adaptor with 12 random nucleotides marked each cDNA molecule. MiXCR was run by TCRdb on the 5' RACE reads, yielding one entry per CDR3 protein. The repertoire holds approximately 1.5 million distinct CDR3 sequences, with less than 45% as singletons. A remark on this clonotype: Its antigen is as yet unknown.

The germline gives CDR1 MNHEY, CDR2 SMNVEV (reference sequence). Deletions cut 4 bases from V and 2 bases from J, with 12 bases between. This CDR3 is 15 amino acids long. The sequenced material came from blood. The J gene is TRBJ1-5, the V gene TRBV27; D possibly corresponds to TRBD1 (5 bases). The clonotype comes from a woman in her late teens or twenties in good health. CDR3 in amino acids: CASSSVRDRNQPQHF. The CDR3 bases are TGTGCCAGCAGTTCAGTGCGGGACCGCAATCAGCCCCAGCATTTT.